This passage covers 4 T cell receptor beta chains from one sample sequenced in a study of blood T cells in healthy people across ages (dated by TCRdb to 2013 to 2016). The library was built by means of 5' RACE. The run used an Illumina HiSeq 2500. A second PCR of about 6 to 11 cycles was performed with a sample-barcoded 5' primer and a J-beta primer mix. TCRdb itself trimmed the public reads at Q25 with fastp, ran MiXCR and retained productive beta chains. CDR3 protein duplicates are merged, each entry listing the most common genes and DNA. The sample profile shows about 1.4 million distinct CDR3 sequences; approximately 59% of them were found once. The top ten hold 6.5% to 8% of the sample. Material for sequencing was blood. All receptors come from a young man in good health.

The chain combines TRBV6-5 with TRBJ1-5; D is unresolved. V lost 4 bases, J lost 4 bases, and 11 bases lay in between. This CDR3 is built from 14 residues. The germline V gene has CDR1 MNHEY and CDR2 SVGAGI. The CDR3, as DNA: TGTGCCAGCAGTTCCCTGGGCCCTAATCAGCCCCAGCATTTT. Translating gives CASSSLGPNQPQHF.

As DNA, the CDR3 is TGCGCCAGCAGCCAAGATGAGAGGGAGATGGGCAAAAACATTCAGTACTTC. Translation: CASSQDEREMGKNIQYF. This chain links TRBV4-1 with TRBJ2-5, with D maybe TRBD2 (5 bases). The J call could be wrong; TRBJ2-4 is a better fit for the DNA end. The CDR3 sequence is 17 residues long. Germline V gene data show CDR1 as MGHRA and CDR2 as YSYEKL.

This chain links TRBV9 with TRBJ2-4; 8 nucleotides align to TRBD1. This CDR3 region has 15 residues. Germline V CDR1 and CDR2: SGDLS, YYNGEE. V gave up 3 bases and J gave up 8 bases; unmatched junction bases: 10. The CDR3 loop reads CASSDPGTGADIQYF. The CDR3 bases are TGTGCCAGCAGCGACCCCGGGACAGGTGCGGACATTCAGTACTTC.

Details on this clonotype: A junction end diverges from the germline sequence, so it may reflect a read error. The chain has TRBV18 and TRBJ2-5; a possible D gene is TRBD2 (6 bases). The CDR3 consists of 13 residues. In germline, CDR1 is KGHSH, CDR2 LQKENI. Written as DNA, the CDR3 is TGTGCCAGCTCCCCGGGGAGGATTGAGACCCGGTACTTC. It yields the protein CASSPGRIETRYF.